The 21 T cell receptor beta chains below were found in one sample sequenced in a study of cytomegalovirus exposure and HLA in healthy donors. The PCR was carried out with 60 Vbeta primers and 13 Jbeta primers. The repertoire was sequenced with immunoSEQ multiplex PCR; TCRdb's copy has only in-frame clones and lacks some. This repertoire shows 150,000 to 200,000 clones, roughly 74% found once; its top ten account for approximately 2%. Sequencing used PBMCs. These receptors all come from a woman aged 25 to 45 in good health and CMV-seronegative.

The chain has TRBV19 and TRBJ1-1; the match to TRBD1 covers 9 bases. Germline V gene data show CDR1 as LNHDA and CDR2 as SQIVND (reference sequence). The V gene end was trimmed by 4 bases and the J gene end by 2 bases; junction bases not matched to a gene: 8. The CDR3 is made up of 16 amino acids. CDR3 sequence reads: CASSNRGLGTNTEAFF. The CDR3 coding sequence is TGTGCCAGTAGTAACAGGGGGCTAGGGACTAACACTGAAGCTTTCTTT.

The gene calls are TRBV27 and TRBJ2-1; D gene uncertain. Germline CDR1 reads MNHEY; CDR2 reads SMNVEV (reference sequence). This CDR3 is built from 14 residues. V lost 6 bases to trimming and J lost 8 bases, with 17 bases between them. The DNA of the CDR3 is TGTGCCAGCAGCCCACGGCTACTACGGGATGAGCAGTTCTTC. Its protein product is CASSPRLLRDEQFF.

The V gene is TRBV5-1, the J gene TRBJ1-2; TRBD1 is a possible D gene (5 bases). Germline V gene sequence: CDR1 SGHRS, CDR2 YFSETQ. The CDR3 length is 15 residues. Trimming took off 3 bases at V and 7 bases at J, with 19 bases between the two ends. The DNA for the CDR3 is TGCGCCAGCAGCTATAGTAGTCAGGGATTGGGTGGCTACACCTTC. This encodes CASSYSSQGLGGYTF.

The J gene is TRBJ2-7, the V gene TRBV19; D may be TRBD1 (6 bases). The CDR3 extends over 15 amino acids. The germline CDR1 and CDR2 sequences are LNHDA and SQIVND (reference sequence). V lost 9 bases to trimming and J lost 2 bases, with 20 bases between them. The CDR3 DNA follows: TGTGCCAGCGAGCCCCCCGGGACACCCCCCTACGAGCAGTACTTC. Protein product: CASEPPGTPPYEQYF.

This rearrangement joins TRBV15 to TRBJ2-7; maybe TRBD1 (6 bases). Per germline, CDR1 LNHNV and CDR2 YYDKDF (reference sequence). The CDR3 extends over 14 amino acids. Between the trimmed V and J ends, which lost 5 bases and 1 base, there was a span of 12 bases. The CDR3 region is CATSAQTGSYEQYF. The CDR3 DNA sequence: TGTGCCACCAGCGCACAGACAGGATCCTACGAGCAGTACTTC.

This clone has just one count. The chain links TRBV28 to TRBJ1-2; possible D gene TRBD1, 5 bases. CDR1 is MDHEN and CDR2 is SYDVKM in the germline V gene. The CDR3 has 13 residues. V was cut by 4 bases and J by 7 bases, with 13 bases left in between. In DNA, the CDR3 is TGTGCCAGCAGTTCCCTTTGGGGCCGTGGCTACACCTTC. Its protein is CASSSLWGRGYTF.

The rearrangement joins TRBV5-1 to TRBJ2-5, with 8 bases fitting TRBD2. J gave up 3 bases and V 3 bases, and 4 bases lay outside the gene matches. The germline V gene encodes CDR1 SGHRS and CDR2 YFSETQ. The CDR3 totals 14 residues. CDR3 sequence: CASSWTSLKETQYF. CDR3 DNA sequence: TGCGCCAGCAGCTGGACTAGCTTAAAAGAGACCCAGTACTTC.

The chain combines TRBV9 with TRBJ2-5, with a weak D call TRBD1 (5 bases). The J call may be wrong; the DNA end is better matched by TRBJ2-7. This CDR3 contains 14 residues. From germline, CDR1 is SGDLS and CDR2 YYNGEE. CDR3 region: CASSVEGREYEQYF. The CDR3 coding sequence is TGTGCCAGCAGCGTAGAGGGCAGGGAATACGAGCAGTACTTC.

The CDR3 nucleotides are TGCGCCAGCAGCTTGGCAGGGGGATACACAGATACGCAGTATTTT. This gives the protein CASSLAGGYTDTQYF. The chain couples TRBV5-1 to TRBJ2-3; TRBD1 agrees at 7 bases. In germline, CDR1 is SGHRS, CDR2 YFSETQ. The junction had 3 bases not matched to a gene; V was cut back by 0 bases and J by 2 bases. There are 15 residues in the CDR3.

This rearrangement joins TRBV13 to TRBJ2-5; D perhaps matches TRBD2 (6 bases). The CDR3 runs 15 residues. In germline, CDR1 is PRHDT, CDR2 FYEKMQ (reference sequence). V lost 3 bases to trimming and J lost 3 bases, with 14 bases between them. CDR3 sequence reads: CASSFRGRGEETQYF. The CDR3 DNA sequence: TGTGCCAGCAGCTTCCGAGGGCGGGGCGAAGAGACCCAGTACTTC. The full variable domain, its missing parts supplied by reference TRBV13 and TRBJ2-5, is AAGVIQSPRHLIKEKRETATLKCYPIPRHDTVYWYQQGPGQDPQFLISFYEKMQSDKGSIPDRFSAQQFSDYHSELNMSSLELGDSALYFCASSFRGRGEETQYFGPGTRLLVL.

This CDR3 is CADSVRERSGSGANVLTF. The CDR3 nucleotides are TGTGCCGACTCTGTCCGGGAGCGTTCTGGCTCTGGGGCCAACGTCCTGACTTTC. This chain joins TRBV7-2 and TRBJ2-6; tentatively, D is TRBD2 (6 bases). Germline values: CDR1 SGHTA, CDR2 FQGNSA. V was pared by 11 bases and J by 0 bases, with 23 bases between. This CDR3 comprises 18 residues.

This clone was seen a few times. The chain joins TRBV6-5 to TRBJ1-1; tentative D call: TRBD1 (6 bases). Trimming pared 3 bases from V and 1 base from J, leaving 15 bases between. Germline V gene sequence: CDR1 MNHEY, CDR2 SVGAGI. The CDR3 is 16 residues long. The CDR3 coding sequence is TGTGCCAGCAGTTATTCCCTCGGACAGCCGAACACTGAAGCTTTCTTT. Translating gives CASSYSLGQPNTEAFF.

V is TRBV7-3 and J is TRBJ2-6; D call uncertain. Trimming took off 2 bases at V and 0 bases at J, with 11 bases between the two ends. This CDR3 is 17 amino acids long. CDR1 SGHTA and CDR2 FQGTGA come from the germline V gene. The CDR3 reads CASSLAATGSGANVLTF. In nucleotides, the CDR3 is TGTGCCAGCAGCTTAGCAGCAACGGGCTCTGGGGCCAACGTCCTGACTTTC.

The genes are TRBV5-4 and TRBJ2-5; TRBD2 matches 7 bases. Unmatched junction bases numbered 4, after V lost 0 bases and J lost 5 bases. The CDR3 covers 14 residues. The V gene's germline CDR1 is SGHNT and CDR2 YYREEE (reference sequence). The CDR3 spells CASSLGLAGETQYF. The CDR3 nucleotides read TGTGCCAGCAGCTTGGGACTAGCCGGCGAGACCCAGTACTTC.

The V gene is TRBV4-1, the J gene TRBJ2-7; D perhaps matches TRBD1 (6 bases). The length of the CDR3 is 17 residues. Germline CDR1 is MGHRA and CDR2 is YSYEKL. V lost 0 bases to trimming and J lost 3 bases, with 18 bases between them. CDR3 protein: CASSQEIRWTANYEQYF. In DNA form, the CDR3 reads TGCGCCAGCAGCCAAGAGATTCGCTGGACAGCCAACTACGAGCAGTACTTC.

This clone has more than one count but fewer than ten. CDR3 region: CASSPSGGRALDTQYF. Written as DNA, the CDR3 is TGTGCCAGCAGCCCCAGCGGCGGGAGGGCCCTAGATACGCAGTATTTT. The chain links TRBV7-8 to TRBJ2-3; 9 bases are a match to TRBD2. Germline values: CDR1 SGHVS, CDR2 FQNEAQ. V lost 5 bases and J lost 5; bases outside the gene matches: 11. CDR3 length equals 16 residues.

The V call is TRBV9, the J call TRBJ1-2, with 7 bases fitting TRBD1. The CDR3 spans 13 residues. V shed 4 bases, J shed 4 bases, and the junction held 4 bases outside the gene matches. CDR1 is SGDLS and CDR2 is YYNGEE in the germline V gene. The CDR3 nucleotides are TGTGCCAGCAGCCCCCGACAGGGCTATGGCTACACCTTC. This translates into CASSPRQGYGYTF.

This clone has just one count. The genes are TRBV28 and TRBJ1-5; D not certain. The CDR3 is 13 residues long. Trimming left V 7 bases short and J 8 bases short, with 15 bases between. Germline CDR1 MDHEN, CDR2 SYDVKM. CDR3 DNA sequence: TGTGCCAGCATTCCAGGTTTCGCAAAGCCCCAGCATTTT. Protein: CASIPGFAKPQHF.

The V call is TRBV7-2, the J call TRBJ2-7; 11 bases map to TRBD2. This CDR3 is built from 15 residues. In germline, CDR1 is SGHTA, CDR2 FQGNSA. Trimming removed 1 base from V and 3 bases from J; junction bases left unmatched: 2. CDR3 nucleotide sequence: TGTGCCAGCAGCTTAGGGCTAGCGGGGGGCTACGAGCAGTACTTC. Residues: CASSLGLAGGYEQYF.

V is TRBV7-8 and J is TRBJ1-5; tentatively, D is TRBD1 (5 bases). The ends were cut back, 2 bases at V and 4 bases at J, with 9 bases in the middle. Per the germline V gene, CDR1 is SGHVS and CDR2 is FQNEAQ. This CDR3 has 14 amino acids. The CDR3 DNA reads as TGTGCCAGCAGCTTAAGGGACTTTAATCAGCCCCAGCATTTT. Translated: CASSLRDFNQPQHF.

CDR3 nucleotide sequence: TGTGCCATCAGTGAGTCTGGACAGGGCTATGGCTACACCTTC. Amino acid sequence: CAISESGQGYGYTF. This chain joins TRBV10-3 and TRBJ1-2; 8 nucleotides align to TRBD1. The CDR3 has 14 amino acids. Germline CDR1 ENHRY, CDR2 SYGVKD. The trim removed 0 bases at V and 4 bases at J, leaving 1 base unmatched.